This T cell receptor beta chain was identified during a study of blood T cell repertoires in COVID-19. Cohorts were based on clinical histories the participants reported. Some clones are missing from TCRdb's copy, which holds only in-frame ones; the method was immunoSEQ multiplex PCR. The sample records around 220,000 clones, over 75% being singletons. The V gene's germline CDR1 is SGHDT and CDR2 YYEEEE. V shed 4 bases and J 0 bases; nucleotides not matched to a gene: 3. The CDR3 length is 14 residues. The TCR was taken from a woman aged 35 to 49 with acute COVID-19. The genes are TRBV5-6 and TRBJ1-1; 7 nucleotides agree with TRBD1. Sequenced: PBMCs or T cells enriched from blood (not recorded which). The CDR3: CASSTGEVNTEAFF. The CDR3 DNA sequence: TGTGCCAGCAGCACAGGGGAGGTGAACACTGAAGCTTTCTTT.